Below are 9 T cell receptor beta chains sequenced from a single sample in a study of cytomegalovirus exposure and HLA in healthy donors (dated 2017 in TCRdb). To prepare the library, the immunoSEQ multiplex PCR assay was applied. A mixture of 60 forward primers for TCR Vbeta segments and 13 reverse primers for TCR Jbeta segments was used in the multiplex PCR. This immuneACCESS table, as held by TCRdb, lists in-frame sequences with V and J called but not all clones. Of the missing ones, under half trace to an unresolved V gene in checked studies; the others have no known cause. The sample yields approximately 110,000 clones; about four fifths were counted once. The biggest ten clones account for approximately 13% of the sample. The material sequenced was PBMCs. The receptors derive from a woman in her sixties or seventies in good health and CMV-seropositive.

The V and J genes are TRBV15 and TRBJ1-3, with no clear D. Looked up from germline, CDR1 is LNHNV and CDR2 is YYDKDF (reference sequence). The CDR3 sequence is 15 residues long. The ends were cut back, 0 bases at V and 3 bases at J, with 9 bases in the middle. The CDR3: CATSRDMADGNTIYF. The DNA of the CDR3 is TGTGCCACCAGCAGAGATATGGCAGATGGAAACACCATATATTTT.

This chain connects TRBV25-1 to TRBJ1-2; D gene ambiguous. This CDR3 region has 15 residues. Germline lookup yields CDR1 MGHDK and CDR2 SYGVNS. V was cut by 5 bases and J by 0 bases, with 13 bases left in between. CDR3 sequence (DNA): TGTGCCAGCAGTAGCCCCGGAGCTGCTAACTATGGCTACACCTTC. Residues: CASSSPGAANYGYTF.

J is TRBJ2-7 and V is TRBV19; perhaps TRBD2 as D (5 bases). The V end lost 5 bases, the J end lost 6 bases, and 14 bases lay between the germline ends. CDR1 and CDR2 from the germline V gene are LNHDA and SQIVND (reference sequence). CDR3 length: 13 residues. The CDR3 loop reads CASSLWESSEQYF. The CDR3 DNA sequence: TGTGCCAGTAGTTTGTGGGAGAGTTCCGAGCAGTACTTC.

This chain links TRBV4-3 with TRBJ2-3, with TRBD2 matching over 12 bases. Germline CDR1 and CDR2: LGHNA and YSLEER. CDR3 length: 17 amino acids. V gave up 0 bases and J gave up 6 bases; unmatched junction bases: 7. CDR3 loop: CASSQDRLAGDADTQYF. The CDR3 coding sequence is TGCGCCAGCAGCCAAGATCGACTAGCGGGGGATGCCGATACGCAGTATTTT.

The chain joins TRBV6-1 to TRBJ2-7; 9 nucleotides match TRBD2. The germline gives CDR1 MNHNS, CDR2 SASEGT. V was pared by 5 bases and J by 0 bases, with 5 bases of the junction left unmatched. The CDR3 totals 15 residues. The CDR3 DNA sequence: TGTGCCAGCAGTCCCTTTAGCGGGGGCTCCTACGAGCAGTACTTC. Protein product: CASSPFSGGSYEQYF.

The CDR3 region has the DNA TGTGCCAGCTCACCAGTGAGCGGGGGGACCACAGATACGCAGTATTTT. Amino acids: CASSPVSGGTTDTQYF. The rearrangement uses TRBV18 and TRBJ2-3; 9 positions agree with TRBD2. The CDR3 consists of 16 residues. The V gene's germline CDR1 is KGHSH and CDR2 LQKENI. J lost 2 bases, V lost 2 bases, and 5 bases had no gene match. The variable domain in full, completed from reference TRBV18 and TRBJ2-3, reads NAGVMQNPRHLVRRRGQEARLRCSPMKGHSHVYWYRQLPEEGLKFMVYLQKENIIDESGMPKERFSAEFPKEGPSILRIQQVVRGDSAAYFCASSPVSGGTTDTQYFGPGTRLTVL.

V usage is TRBV18 and J usage is TRBJ1-1, with a tentative D call TRBD1 (5 bases). Germline V CDR1 and CDR2: KGHSH, LQKENI. The CDR3 extends over 14 amino acids. Trimming cost V 3 bases and J 3 bases, with 11 bases left between them. The CDR3 loop is CASSPDTLYTEAFF. The DNA of the CDR3 is TGTGCCAGCTCACCGGACACATTATACACTGAAGCTTTCTTT.

V is TRBV7-8 and J is TRBJ1-1, with TRBD1 matching 7 bases. Looked up from germline, CDR1 is SGHVS and CDR2 is FQNEAQ. This CDR3 is built from 16 residues. The J segment lost 1 base and the V segment lost 5 bases, leaving 10 bases of the junction unmatched. CDR3 region: CASSNRGDGPNTEAFF. CDR3 coding DNA: TGTGCCAGCAGCAACAGGGGAGATGGGCCGAACACTGAAGCTTTCTTT.

The J gene is TRBJ1-6, the V gene TRBV7-8; 9 bases match TRBD1. This CDR3 has 14 residues. Trimming at V came to 4 bases and at J to 10 bases, leaving 5 bases not matched to a gene. Germline values: CDR1 SGHVS, CDR2 FQNEAQ. CDR3 amino acids: CASSSGTGLSPLHF. CDR3 nucleotide sequence: TGTGCCAGCAGCTCCGGGACAGGGCTGTCACCCCTCCACTTT. Based on the CDR3 plus reference TRBV7-8 and TRBJ1-6, the full variable domain is GAGVSQSPRYKVAKRGQDVALRCDPISGHVSLFWYQQALGQGPEFLTYFQNEAQLDKSGLPSDRFFAERPEGSVSTLKIQRTQQEDSAVYLCASSSGTGLSPLHFGNGTRLTVT.